The entry that follows covers one T cell receptor beta chain sequence. This sample is drawn from a study of shared clonotypes between healthy human individuals. The CDR3 runs 16 residues. Germline V CDR1 and CDR2: MNHNY, SVGAGI (reference sequence). Germline trimming cut 0 bases from V and 7 bases from J; bases unmatched to any gene: 7. Original processing notes: Sequence data from immunoSEQ were junction-only and lacked quality scores; consequently, filtering differed. Method: immunoSEQ multiplex PCR; TCRdb's copy keeps in-frame clones and lacks some. V, J and clone size were drawn from that table, and D and trimming were deduced from the DNA. In the table there are more than 2 million clones, over 85% of which are singletons.

The sequencing sample was made of naive CD4+ T cells sorted from blood. Described subset: CD45RA+ positively selected. The chain has TRBV6-6 and TRBJ1-3; 9 nucleotides line up with TRBD1. This receptor was identified in a man aged 18 to 35 in good health. The DNA for the CDR3 is TGTGCCAGCAGTTACTCGAGTGACAGGGGGGTTAACACCATATATTTT. Translation gives CASSYSSDRGVNTIYF.